This T cell receptor (beta chain) was sequenced in a study of graft-versus-host responses after intestinal transplantation. Overall study context: Each recipient received a multivisceral, liver-intestinal, or isolated intestinal graft.

Of note for this clone: The antigen is undetermined.

Some clones are missing from TCRdb's copy, which holds only in-frame ones; the method was immunoSEQ multiplex PCR. The data hold about 24,000 clones, with over 75% observed a single time. The CDR3 totals 13 residues. Losses at the gene ends were 3 bases for V and 5 bases for J; bases not matched to a gene: 2. The germline V gene encodes CDR1 SNHLY and CDR2 FYNNEI. General study points: Analysis identified GvH clones in recipient marrow, with some appearing first in ileum or blood. Across patients carrying graft-donor T cell macrochimerism, allografts held high graft-versus-host to host-versus-graft clonal ratios. The highest levels of circulating GvH clones went along with early declines in HvG clones after transplant.

The sequencing used PBMCs, collected approximately 450 days after intestinal transplant. This clonotype originated in a human patient who received an intestinal transplant, so some T cells may come from the graft donor. The chain uses TRBV2 and TRBJ2-5, with TRBD1 identical over 8 bases. The CDR3 is CASSDGTGETQYF. The CDR3 coding sequence is TGTGCCAGCAGTGACGGGACAGGCGAGACCCAGTACTTC.